Below, one TCR beta chain is given with its context. Its antigen is unidentified. V shed 4 bases, J shed 9 bases, and the junction held 10 bases outside the gene matches. There are 14 residues in the CDR3. The germline gives CDR1 SGHRS, CDR2 YFSETQ. The sample is drawn from a study of glioma-infiltrating T cells after dendritic cell vaccination. Background on the study: Dendritic cells derived from monocytes and pulsed with autologous tumor lysate formed the vaccine.

Time point indicated: after dendritic cell vaccination, including at tumor progression/relapse. PBMC sampling occurred before vaccination, two weeks after the third dose, and at progression. Whole-study findings and limits: Higher TCR clonality did not directly relate to longer survival.

Using immunoSEQ multiplex PCR, the repertoire was profiled, and TCRdb retains in-frame clones only, with some absent. The sample consists of around 10,000 clones, more than 75% of them appearing once. The source of this sequence is a human donor with glioblastoma. V gene TRBV5-1 combines with J gene TRBJ2-5; TRBD2 agrees at 9 bases. The input for sequencing was blood, taken after dendritic cell vaccination. The CDR3 bases are TGCGCCAGCAGCGCATCGGGACTAGCTGGGGCCCAGTACTTC. This codes for CASSASGLAGAQYF. The variable domain in full, with the rest retrieved from reference TRBV5-1 and TRBJ2-5, is KAGVTQTPRYLIKTRGQQVTLSCSPISGHRSVSWYQQTPGQGLQFLFEYFSETQRNKGNFPGRFSGRQFSNSRSEMNVSTLELGDSALYLCASSASGLAGAQYFGPGTRLLVL.